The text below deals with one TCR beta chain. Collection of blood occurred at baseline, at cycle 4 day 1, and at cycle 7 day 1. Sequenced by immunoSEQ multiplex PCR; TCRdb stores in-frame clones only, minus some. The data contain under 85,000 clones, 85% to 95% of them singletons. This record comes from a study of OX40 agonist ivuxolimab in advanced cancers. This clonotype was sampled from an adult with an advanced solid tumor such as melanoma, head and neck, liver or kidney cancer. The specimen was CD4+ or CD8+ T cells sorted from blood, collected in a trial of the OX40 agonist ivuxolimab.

CDR3 sequence (DNA): TGTGCCAGCAGTTTAAGTCGCGGCTCTGAAGCTTTCTTT. Its protein product is CASSLSRGSEAFF. The genes are TRBV27 and TRBJ1-1; D unresolved. Germline CDR1 and CDR2: MNHEY and SMNVEV (reference sequence). V was trimmed by 2 bases and J by 6 bases, leaving 10 bases between them. This CDR3 has 13 amino acids.